Listed below are T cell receptor beta chains from one sample, sequenced in a study of graft-versus-host responses after intestinal transplantation. The repertoire was sequenced with immunoSEQ multiplex PCR; TCRdb's copy has only in-frame clones and lacks some. The sample holds about 25,000 clones, roughly 85% seen once. The sequenced sample was PBMCs, obtained around 14 months after intestinal transplant. All receptors come from a human patient who received an intestinal transplant, so some T cells may come from the graft donor. Each CDR3 is given with its conserved first and last residue. The D gene is left open where the match is weak. Expanded clones get a size class; other rows say once, few or many, or leave the size out.

j_call clone_size d_call v_call cdr3_aa cdr3_nt
TRBJ2-3 - TRBD2 TRBV11-2 CASSRIRGASGSRDTQYF TGTGCCAGCAGCCGAATCCGTGGGGCTAGCGGGAGTAGAGATACGCAGTATTTT
TRBJ2-1 - - TRBV6-6 CASREWIEQFF TGTGCCAGTCGGGAATGGATTGAGCAGTTCTTC
TRBJ2-1 - TRBD2 TRBV5-1 CASSQTSGVYNEQFF TGCGCCAGCAGTCAAACTAGCGGGGTCTACAATGAGCAGTTCTTC
TRBJ1-5 - - TRBV12-5 CASGLVRHSNQPQHF TGTGCTAGTGGTTTGGTAAGGCACAGCAATCAGCCCCAGCATTTT
TRBJ2-1 - TRBD2 TRBV5-8 CASSYYRLARGGEQFF TGTGCCAGCAGCTATTACCGACTAGCCCGGGGGGGTGAGCAGTTCTTC
TRBJ2-1 few - TRBV30 CAWRGGEQFF TGTGCCTGGAGGGGGGGTGAGCAGTTCTTC
TRBJ2-7 - - TRBV19 CASSGPGRYEQYF TGTGCCAGTAGCGGGCCCGGGCGCTACGAGCAGTACTTC
TRBJ2-7 - - TRBV6-5 CASSYATGPAYEQYF TGTGCCAGCAGTTACGCGACAGGTCCGGCCTACGAGCAGTACTTC
TRBJ1-1 - TRBD1 TRBV28 CASSHRGGATEAFF TGTGCCAGCAGCCACAGGGGCGGCGCCACTGAAGCTTTCTTT
TRBJ1-1 - - TRBV15 CATSPHVSMNTEAFF TGTGCCACCAGCCCCCACGTCAGCATGAACACTGAAGCTTTCTTT
TRBJ1-1 - TRBD1 TRBV6-5 CASSYTLGQGEAFF TGTGCCAGCAGTTACACCCTCGGACAGGGGGAAGCTTTCTTT
TRBJ1-4 - - TRBV14 CASSQEAAGGTNEKLFF TGTGCCAGCAGCCAAGAAGCCGCCGGAGGCACTAATGAAAAACTGTTTTTT
TRBJ2-7 once TRBD2 TRBV19 CASSTGTSGHYEQYF TGTGCCAGTAGTACCGGGACTAGCGGCCACTACGAGCAGTACTTC
TRBJ2-2 - TRBD1 TRBV28 CASTREMTGGYTGELFF TGTGCCAGCACCCGGGAAATGACAGGGGGCTACACCGGGGAGCTGTTTTTT
TRBJ2-3 - - TRBV5-4 CASSFFGTDTQYF TGTGCCAGCAGCTTCTTCGGCACAGATACGCAGTATTTT
TRBJ2-1 once - TRBV11-3 CASSLVSNEQFF TGTGCCAGCAGCTTAGTTAGCAATGAGCAGTTCTTC
TRBJ2-7 - TRBD2 TRBV5-4 CASSSASGGAREQYF TGTGCCAGCAGCTCGGCTAGCGGAGGGGCCCGCGAGCAGTACTTC
TRBJ1-2 - - TRBV20-1 CSAKGSRGYTF TGCAGTGCTAAGGGCTCGCGTGGCTACACCTTC
TRBJ2-2 - TRBD2 TRBV4-2 CARPNLAGGPGELFF TGTGCCAGACCGAATCTAGCGGGAGGGCCCGGGGAGCTGTTTTTT
TRBJ2-4 - - TRBV4-1 CASSQDKWGPDMLQRGKNIQYF TGCGCCAGCAGCCAAGATAAATGGGGGCCCGACATGCTGCAGCGAGGCAAAAACATTCAGTACTTC
TRBJ2-1 once - TRBV6-5 CASSLNWGEQFF TGTGCCAGCAGTTTGAATTGGGGTGAGCAGTTCTTC
TRBJ2-6 few TRBD2 TRBV30 CAWGGGNVLTF TGTGCCTGGGGCGGGGGGAACGTCCTGACTTTC
TRBJ2-7 - - TRBV5-1 CASSLVGGYEQYF TGCGCCAGCAGCTTGGTAGGGGGCTACGAGCAGTACTTC
TRBJ2-7 - - TRBV4-1 CASSQQLAQSSYEQYF TGTGCCAGCAGCCAACAACTAGCACAGAGCTCCTACGAGCAGTACTTC
TRBJ2-1 - - TRBV13 CASSSDSGRNEQFF TGTGCCAGCAGCTCGGACTCAGGGCGTAATGAGCAGTTCTTC
TRBJ2-1 - - TRBV28 CASSLRFPYNEQFF TGTGCCAGCAGTTTAAGATTCCCCTACAATGAGCAGTTCTTC
TRBJ2-3 - - TRBV5-4 CASTPTIRGTDTQYF TGTGCCAGCACCCCGACTATCAGAGGCACAGATACGCAGTATTTT
TRBJ1-1 - - TRBV11-3 CASSPTENTEAFF TGTGCCAGCAGCCCTACAGAGAACACTGAAGCTTTCTTT
TRBJ2-5 - TRBD2 TRBV27 CASSLGWRTRDKETQYF TGTGCCAGCAGTTTAGGGTGGCGGACTAGAGATAAAGAGACCCAGTACTTC
TRBJ2-1 - TRBD2 TRBV5-1 CASSLDRGALAGGWLYNEQFF TGCGCCAGCAGCTTGGACAGGGGTGCACTAGCGGGAGGGTGGCTCTACAATGAGCAGTTCTTC
TRBJ1-1 - - TRBV14 CASSQVGPPNTEAFF TGTGCCAGCAGCCAAGTTGGACCCCCGAACACTGAAGCTTTCTTT
TRBJ1-4 - - TRBV6-1 CASSETSTNEKLFF TGTGCCAGCAGTGAAACCTCAACTAATGAAAAACTGTTTTTT
TRBJ2-1 - TRBD2 TRBV30 CAWDSGSRWNEQFF TGTGCCTGGGATAGCGGGAGTAGGTGGAATGAGCAGTTCTTC
TRBJ2-1 - TRBD2 TRBV5-1 CASSRGLAGGPRDEQFF TGCGCCAGCAGCCGTGGACTAGCGGGAGGGCCTCGGGATGAGCAGTTCTTC
TRBJ1-4 - TRBD1 TRBV5-6 CASRPRGTGNEKLFF TGTGCCAGCAGACCCCGGGGGACAGGGAATGAAAAACTGTTTTTT
TRBJ2-7 few TRBD1 TRBV6-5 CASSYSIQGYYEQYF TGTGCCAGCAGTTACTCGATACAGGGGTACTACGAGCAGTACTTC
TRBJ1-1 - - TRBV14 CASSQVRQALWGTEAFF TGTGCCAGCAGCCAAGTCCGACAGGCTCTGTGGGGCACTGAAGCTTTCTTT
TRBJ2-3 - TRBD2 TRBV6-5 CASRTSALTDTQYF TGTGCCAGCCGCACTAGCGCCCTCACAGATACGCAGTATTTT
TRBJ2-7 few TRBD1 TRBV6-6 CASSARDRGLYEQYF TGTGCCAGCAGTGCCCGGGACAGGGGCCTCTACGAGCAGTACTTC
TRBJ1-4 - - TRBV7-5 CARSLGKEGATCPFNEKLFF TGTGCCAGAAGCTTAGGAAAAGAGGGGGCGACTTGTCCCTTTAATGAAAAACTGTTTTTT
TRBJ2-3 once - TRBV6-5 CASSYGATDAQYF TGTGCCAGCAGTTACGGGGCGACAGATGCGCAGTATTTT
TRBJ2-1 - - TRBV19 CASNLGRYNEQFF TGTGCCAGTAACCTTGGACGTTACAATGAGCAGTTCTTC
TRBJ2-7 - - TRBV21-1 CASSKSESRGGKYEQYF TGTGCCAGCAGCAAATCTGAATCGCGGGGGGGCAAATACGAGCAGTACTTC
TRBJ2-7 once - TRBV29-1 CSVKGSSYEQYF TGCAGCGTTAAAGGGAGCTCCTACGAGCAGTACTTC
TRBJ2-7 once - TRBV6-1 CAGQTNYEQYF TGTGCCGGACAGACAAACTACGAGCAGTACTTC
TRBJ2-1 - TRBD2 TRBV15 CATSRGASGSYNEQFF TGTGCCACCAGCAGAGGGGCTAGCGGATCCTACAATGAGCAGTTCTTC
TRBJ2-3 - - TRBV19 CASRSGQTQYF TGTGCCAGTAGAAGTGGGCAAACGCAGTATTTT
TRBJ2-7 - - TRBV13 CASSSSTEPYEQYF TGTGCCAGCAGCTCTTCGACAGAGCCCTACGAGCAGTACTTC
TRBJ2-2 - - TRBV6-5 CASSYSGGGELFF TGTGCCAGCAGTTACTCAGGAGGCGGGGAGCTGTTTTTT
TRBJ2-7 - TRBD2 TRBV18 CASRSAGGPAYEQYF TGTGCCAGCCGGTCGGCGGGAGGGCCTGCCTACGAGCAGTACTTC
TRBJ2-5 - TRBD2 TRBV14 CASSQEPPGLAGGEETQYF TGTGCCAGCAGCCAAGAGCCCCCCGGACTAGCGGGAGGGGAAGAGACCCAGTACTTC
TRBJ2-1 - TRBD2 TRBV6-1 CASRYSGRSVEQFF TGTGCCAGCAGGTATAGCGGGAGGTCCGTTGAGCAGTTCTTC
TRBJ2-5 - - TRBV15 CATSRGGQGQETQYF TGTGCCACCAGCAGAGGGGGGCAGGGACAAGAGACCCAGTACTTC
TRBJ1-5 - TRBD1 TRBV5-6 CASSLPGQINQPQHF TGTGCCAGCAGCTTGCCGGGACAGATCAATCAGCCCCAGCATTTT
TRBJ2-1 - TRBD2 TRBV14 CASSQDRGVVGGKLYEQFF TGTGCCAGCAGCCAAGATAGAGGGGTTGTGGGAGGGAAGTTGTATGAGCAGTTCTTC
TRBJ1-4 - TRBD1 TRBV10-3 CAIRAGTADEKLFF TGTGCCATCAGGGCCGGGACAGCGGATGAAAAACTGTTTTTT
TRBJ2-5 - TRBD2 TRBV11-2 CASSLRLAAKQETQYF TGTGCCAGCAGCTTGCGGCTAGCGGCAAAACAAGAGACCCAGTACTTC
TRBJ2-5 - - TRBV15 CATSRDPEGKGRETQYF TGTGCCACCAGCAGAGATCCCGAAGGGAAAGGGAGAGAGACCCAGTACTTC
TRBJ2-2 - TRBD2 TRBV9 CASSVLAGGAGELFF TGTGCCAGCAGCGTACTAGCGGGAGGCGCCGGGGAGCTGTTTTTT